The present T cell receptor (beta chain) was sequenced within a study of blood T cells in healthy people across ages. Study conclusions and caveats: Naive and antigen-experienced cells were not separated, limiting conclusive comparison.

PCR was performed a second time for roughly 7 to 12 cycles using a sample-barcoded 5' primer and a J-beta primer mix. TCRdb fed the 5' RACE reads into MiXCR, producing one record per CDR3 protein. The sample has over a million distinct CDR3 sequences, approximately 59% seen once; the top ten hold 6.5% to 8.5%. This CDR3 comprises 16 residues. Trimming pared 0 bases from V and 0 bases from J, leaving 7 bases between. Germline CDR1 is SGDLS and CDR2 is YYNGEE. This clonotype has a handful of counts. Its antigen is not known. Sequenced sample: blood. The TCR was taken from a man younger than 35 in good health. This rearrangement joins TRBV9 to TRBJ2-6; D gene uncertain. As DNA, the CDR3 is TGTGCCAGCAGCGTAGGTGCTGGCTCTGGGGCCAACGTCCTGACTTTC. This sequence encodes CASSVGAGSGANVLTF.